These 26 T cell receptor beta chains were all obtained from the same sample, sequenced in a study of cytomegalovirus exposure and HLA in healthy donors. With 60 Vbeta and 13 Jbeta primers, the PCR was carried out. The method was immunoSEQ multiplex PCR; TCRdb's version includes in-frame clones alone and lacks a portion of them. The sample has more than 150,000 clones, roughly 77% seen once; the top ten hold about 2.5%. Sequences were obtained from PBMCs. Receptors were obtained from a woman in her 30s in good health and CMV-seropositive.

The J gene is TRBJ2-3, the V gene TRBV7-2; a possible D gene is TRBD1 (6 bases). The CDR3 has 15 residues. Trimming removed 8 bases from V and 2 bases from J, with 17 bases in between. The germline V gene has CDR1 SGHTA and CDR2 FQGNSA. The CDR3, as DNA: TGTGCCAGCGGCCCAACCAGGGGACCCACAGATACGCAGTATTTT. Protein: CASGPTRGPTDTQYF. Complete variable domain (other parts from reference TRBV7-2 and TRBJ2-3): GAGVSQSPSNKVTEKGKDVELRCDPISGHTALYWYRQSLGQGLEFLIYFQGNSAPDKSGLPSDRFSAERTGGSVSTLTIQRTQQEDSAVYLCASGPTRGPTDTQYFGPGTRLTVL.

This clone was counted a few times. This chain links TRBV18 with TRBJ1-4, with D possibly TRBD1 on 5 matching bases. CDR3 size: 14 residues. CDR1 and CDR2 from the germline V gene are KGHSH and LQKENI. Trimming left V 3 bases short and J 8 bases short, with 13 bases between. The CDR3 DNA follows: TGTGCCAGCTCACCGCGGGGGTTTGAAGAAAAACTGTTTTTT. Protein: CASSPRGFEEKLFF.

The chain is built from TRBV5-8 and TRBJ2-5; D may be TRBD1 (5 bases). Germline V gene sequence: CDR1 SGHTS, CDR2 YDEGEE. The CDR3 extends over 13 amino acids. Trimming shortened V by 2 bases and J by 3 bases, and 8 bases separated the two germline ends. DNA of the CDR3: TGTGCCAGCAGCTTATTAGGGGAAGAGACCCAGTACTTC. This translates into CASSLLGEETQYF.

The V and J genes are TRBV28 and TRBJ1-6; D gene ambiguous. From germline, CDR1 is MDHEN and CDR2 SYDVKM. The CDR3 is 14 residues long. Deletions cut 4 bases from V and 6 bases from J, with 10 bases between. The CDR3 DNA reads as TGTGCCAGCAGTTCCGGACTGATTAATTCACCCCTCCACTTT. It encodes CASSSGLINSPLHF.

The chain links TRBV7-2 to TRBJ2-3; TRBD2 matches at 12 bases. CDR1 and CDR2 (germline): SGHTA, FQGNSA. V lost 5 bases to trimming and J lost 5 bases; unmatched junction nucleotides: 11. This CDR3 spans 17 amino acids. In DNA form, the CDR3 reads TGTGCCAGCAGCCGGACCTCTAGCGGGGGGGCCGGAGATACGCAGTATTTT. It specifies CASSRTSSGGAGDTQYF.

The V call is TRBV18, the J call TRBJ1-4, with 7 bases that match TRBD1. The germline gives CDR1 KGHSH, CDR2 LQKENI. The CDR3 runs 14 residues. The J segment lost 8 bases and the V segment lost 6 bases, leaving 9 bases of the junction unmatched. CDR3 residues: CASSAAGGWEKLFF. CDR3 DNA sequence: TGTGCCAGCTCGGCGGCAGGGGGTTGGGAAAAACTGTTTTTT.

The V call is TRBV28, the J call TRBJ2-7; TRBD2 might be the D (6 bases). CDR3 size: 16 residues. Trimming took off 5 bases at V and 1 base at J, with 18 bases between the two ends. Germline V gene sequence: CDR1 MDHEN, CDR2 SYDVKM. CDR3 nucleotides: TGTGCCAGCAGTGGTGGAGGTGCGGGGAAATCCTACGAGCAGTACTTC. Its protein is CASSGGGAGKSYEQYF.

The CDR3 coding sequence is TGCGCCAGCAGCCAATCGGACAGGGGCTACGAGCAGTACTTC. Amino acid sequence: CASSQSDRGYEQYF. The chain has TRBV4-3 and TRBJ2-7; 9 positions agree with TRBD1. CDR3 length equals 14 residues. V lost 2 bases and J lost 3; bases outside the gene matches: 2. CDR1 and CDR2 (germline): LGHNA, YSLEER.

The V and J genes are TRBV7-2 and TRBJ2-7, with a possible D match to TRBD2 (6 bases). Germline V gene sequence: CDR1 SGHTA, CDR2 FQGNSA. This CDR3 contains 15 residues. V shed 1 base and J shed 1 base, with 11 bases lying between them. CDR3 in amino acids: CASSLDGGVSYEQYF. The CDR3, as DNA: TGTGCCAGCAGCTTAGACGGGGGAGTATCCTACGAGCAGTACTTC.

In DNA, the CDR3 is TGTGCCAGCAGTTTAACCCGGGGGGGCCCTTACAATGAGCAGTTCTTC. It specifies CASSLTRGGPYNEQFF. This sequence joins TRBV7-2 and TRBJ2-1; 8 bases fit TRBD2. Trimming cost V 6 bases and J 4 bases; bases outside gene matches: 11. This CDR3 contains 16 residues. The germline V gene has CDR1 SGHTA and CDR2 FQGNSA.

Turning to this clone: Other DNA variants within this sample encode the same CDR3. This chain connects TRBV7-9 to TRBJ2-7; D perhaps matches TRBD1 (6 bases). The CDR3 sequence is 14 residues long. V lost 3 bases, J lost 3 bases, and 12 bases lay in between. The germline V gene encodes CDR1 SEHNR and CDR2 FQNEAQ (reference sequence). The CDR3 region is CASSLAGVGYEQYF. The CDR3, as DNA: TGTGCCAGCAGCTTGGCAGGGGTCGGCTACGAGCAGTACTTC.

The gene calls are TRBV28 and TRBJ1-2; D might be TRBD1 (6 bases). The CDR3 covers 12 residues. The germline V gene has CDR1 MDHEN and CDR2 SYDVKM. V was shortened by 7 bases and J by 4 bases, with 10 bases between the two germline ends. The CDR3 reads CASNREFYGYTF. CDR3 sequence (DNA): TGTGCCAGCAACAGGGAGTTCTATGGCTACACCTTC.

This clone was found a few times. This chain links TRBV9 with TRBJ1-3, with a weak D call TRBD1 (6 bases). The CDR3 runs 18 residues. Looked up from germline, CDR1 is SGDLS and CDR2 is YYNGEE. V was cut by 4 bases and J by 0 bases, with 20 bases left in between. CDR3 in DNA: TGTGCCAGCAGCCCCCAAGGGGGAACAGCGACCTCTGGAAACACCATATATTTT. Its protein is CASSPQGGTATSGNTIYF. The full variable domain, its missing parts supplied by reference TRBV9 and TRBJ1-3, is DSGVTQTPKHLITATGQRVTLRCSPRSGDLSVYWYQQSLDQGLQFLIQYYNGEERAKGNILERFSAQQFPDLHSELNLSSLELGDSALYFCASSPQGGTATSGNTIYFGEGSWLTVV.

This clone was counted between two and nine times. The chain couples TRBV7-9 to TRBJ2-1; possibly TRBD2 for D (5 bases). This CDR3 is built from 18 residues. Germline CDR1 and CDR2: SEHNR and FQNEAQ (reference sequence). V was pared by 5 bases and J by 0 bases, with 20 bases between. This CDR3 reads CASSPTPLIGSSYNEQFF. The CDR3 DNA sequence: TGTGCCAGCAGCCCAACCCCACTAATTGGGAGCTCCTACAATGAGCAGTTCTTC.

This clone occurred a few times. At one end, the junction sequence differs from germline, possibly due to a read error. The J gene is TRBJ2-4, the V gene TRBV30, with a possible D match to TRBD1 (5 bases). The CDR3 is made up of 14 amino acids. Germline-derived CDR1 and CDR2 are GTSNPN and SVGIG (reference sequence). CDR3 in amino acids: CACATGVAKNSQYF. The CDR3 nucleotides read TGTGCCTGTGCTACAGGAGTAGCCAAAAACAGTCAGTACTTC.

The chain combines TRBV14 with TRBJ1-2, with TRBD1 matching 7 bases. V was pared by 4 bases and J by 8 bases, with 16 bases of the junction left unmatched. The CDR3 totals 16 residues. Germline V gene data show CDR1 as SGHDN and CDR2 as FVKESK. CDR3 residues: CASSREGGQPIWGYTF. CDR3 DNA: TGTGCCAGCAGCCGTGAAGGGGGACAGCCTATTTGGGGCTACACCTTC.

The chain combines TRBV6-5 with TRBJ1-2; D gene ambiguous. Germline V gene sequence: CDR1 MNHEY, CDR2 SVGAGI. V lost 5 bases and J lost 7, with 14 bases in between. This CDR3 contains 13 residues. CDR3 sequence (DNA): TGTGCCAGCAGTGAGGATGTTGTTACTGGCTACACCTTC. It codes for CASSEDVVTGYTF.

The V gene is TRBV6-5, the J gene TRBJ1-2, with 7 bases identical to TRBD1. With 6 bases clipped from V and 3 bases from J, the junction kept 4 bases outside the gene matches. Looked up from germline, CDR1 is MNHEY and CDR2 is SVGAGI. CDR3 size: 13 residues. This chain's CDR3 is CASSRGTDYGYTF. The CDR3 nucleotides are TGTGCCAGCAGCCGCGGGACAGACTATGGCTACACCTTC.

This clone was found once. This sequence joins TRBV7-2 and TRBJ2-3; 14 positions match TRBD2. Losses at the gene ends were 5 bases for V and 3 bases for J; bases not matched to a gene: 4. The CDR3 covers 16 residues. Germline V CDR1 and CDR2: SGHTA, FQGNSA. The CDR3 loop is CASSMGLAGATDTQYF. The CDR3 nucleotides read TGTGCCAGCAGCATGGGACTAGCGGGGGCTACAGATACGCAGTATTTT.

V usage is TRBV2 and J usage is TRBJ2-5, with 8 bases that match TRBD1. The closer fit of TRBJ2-7 to the DNA end suggests the J call may be wrong. Germline-derived CDR1 and CDR2 are SNHLY and FYNNEI. There are 15 residues in the CDR3. CDR3 nucleotide sequence: TGTGCCAGCAAAGTCGACAGGGGACTTTACTACGAGCAGTACTTC. It specifies CASKVDRGLYYEQYF.

This clone turned up a few times. The chain has TRBV18 and TRBJ2-7; 7 bases agree with TRBD1. The CDR3 runs to 14 residues. Germline CDR1 and CDR2: KGHSH and LQKENI. V shed 3 bases, J shed 5 bases, and the junction held 7 bases outside the gene matches. In DNA, the CDR3 is TGTGCCAGCTCACCGCTCGAAGGGGGCCACGAGCAGTACTTC. This translates into CASSPLEGGHEQYF. Together with reference TRBV18 and TRBJ2-7, the CDR3 gives the full variable domain: NAGVMQNPRHLVRRRGQEARLRCSPMKGHSHVYWYRQLPEEGLKFMVYLQKENIIDESGMPKERFSAEFPKEGPSILRIQQVVRGDSAAYFCASSPLEGGHEQYFGPGTRLTVT.

The rearrangement uses TRBV6-6 and TRBJ2-3, with a weak D call TRBD2 (7 bases). CDR1 MNHNY and CDR2 SVGAGI come from the germline V gene (reference sequence). This CDR3 spans 15 amino acids. Trimming removed 6 bases at V and 1 base at J, with 14 bases between. The CDR3 reads CASRPSGGGTDTQYF. The CDR3 region has the DNA TGTGCCAGCAGACCGTCGGGGGGCGGCACAGATACGCAGTATTTT.

The DNA of the CDR3 is TGTGCCGGGGGGGGCGGGGTGCAGCCCCAGCATTTT. Amino acid sequence: CAGGGGVQPQHF. The chain combines TRBV19 with TRBJ1-5, with D maybe TRBD1 (6 bases). From germline, CDR1 is LNHDA and CDR2 SQIVND (reference sequence). Trimming took off 11 bases at V and 7 bases at J, with 15 bases between the two ends. This CDR3 is 12 amino acids long.

This clone has a handful of counts. The chain carries TRBV6-5 and TRBJ1-5; the match to TRBD1 covers 10 bases. The V segment lost 6 bases and the J segment 3 bases; nucleotides outside the gene matches: 5. The CDR3 sequence is 15 residues long. Germline values: CDR1 MNHEY, CDR2 SVGAGI. The CDR3 loop reads CASSRGQGDNQPQHF. In nucleotides, the CDR3 is TGTGCCAGCAGCCGCGGACAGGGGGACAATCAGCCCCAGCATTTT.

The chain has TRBV6-5 and TRBJ1-1; TRBD1 matches at 8 bases. The CDR3 runs to 14 residues. Germline V gene sequence: CDR1 MNHEY, CDR2 SVGAGI. V lost 5 bases and J lost 5; bases outside the gene matches: 7. The CDR3 sequence: CASSTGTGITEAFF. CDR3 in DNA: TGTGCCAGCAGTACTGGGACAGGTATAACTGAAGCTTTCTTT.

The V and J genes are TRBV30 and TRBJ2-1; D gene unclear. The CDR3 length is 14 residues. From germline, CDR1 is GTSNPN and CDR2 SVGIG (reference sequence). V lost 5 bases and J 0 bases, leaving 11 bases between the germline ends. The CDR3 coding sequence is TGTGCCTGGGGCCCAAAAGTCTCCTACAATGAGCAGTTCTTC. Its protein is CAWGPKVSYNEQFF.